The 22 T cell receptor beta chains listed next were all sequenced from one sample in a study of T cell repertoires in cytomegalovirus infection. TCRdb passed the reads through MiXCR, listing each CDR3 protein once. Among approximately 390,000 distinct CDR3 sequences listed, about 35% were seen once. Their antigens remain unidentified. The starting material was cultured PBMCs, obtained from culture after CMV antigen stimulation. These TCRs come from a human donor in good health (CMV status not recorded). Some clones in this sample may be carry-over from other donors' samples.

This clonotype was observed a few times. The chain uses TRBV28 and TRBJ2-4; D is undetermined. The CDR3 covers 12 residues. V was pared by 2 bases and J by 5 bases, with 4 bases between. CDR1 and CDR2 from the germline V gene are MDHEN and SYDVKM. Written as DNA, the CDR3 is TGTGCCAGCAGTTTAGGAGAAAACATTCAGTACTTC. This codes for CASSLGENIQYF.

The V and J genes are TRBV4-1 and TRBJ1-2; 9 bases are a match to TRBD1. Trimming cost V 0 bases and J 5 bases; bases outside gene matches: 4. Germline lookup yields CDR1 MGHRA and CDR2 YSYEKL. This CDR3 contains 15 residues. The CDR3 spells CASSQETGGNYGYTF. In DNA form, the CDR3 reads TGCGCCAGCAGCCAAGAGACAGGGGGAAATTATGGCTACACCTTC.

CDR3 nucleotides: TGTGCCAGCAGCTTAGGACCCGGTAGGGAGCAGTTCTTC. This translates into CASSLGPGREQFF. The rearrangement links TRBV13 to TRBJ2-1; D remains ambiguous. The CDR3 covers 13 residues. Germline-derived CDR1 and CDR2 are PRHDT and FYEKMQ (reference sequence). V gave up 0 bases and J gave up 10 bases, with 10 bases separating them.

The gene calls are TRBV19 and TRBJ1-5, with D hard to call. The V gene's germline CDR1 is LNHDA and CDR2 SQIVND (reference sequence). With 6 bases removed from V and 3 bases from J, the gap between germline ends came to 9 bases. This CDR3 region has 13 residues. Written as DNA, the CDR3 is TGTGCCAGTAGCCGGGCCTCCAATCAGCCCCAGCATTTT. As protein: CASSRASNQPQHF.

This clonotype was seen many times. J is TRBJ2-6 and V is TRBV7-2, with D hard to call. The V end lost 6 bases, the J end lost 0 bases, and 3 bases lay between the germline ends. The CDR3 loop spans 13 amino acids. CDR1 is SGHTA and CDR2 is FQGNSA in the germline V gene. CDR3 nucleotide sequence: TGTGCCAGCAGAAACTCTGGGGCCAACGTCCTGACTTTC. This codes for CASRNSGANVLTF. Full variable domain (outside the CDR3, taken from reference TRBV7-2 and TRBJ2-6): GAGVSQSPSNKVTEKGKDVELRCDPISGHTALYWYRQSLGQGLEFLIYFQGNSAPDKSGLPSDRFSAERTGGSVSTLTIQRTQQEDSAVYLCASRNSGANVLTFGAGSRLTVL.

The V gene is TRBV7-2, the J gene TRBJ2-2, with 10 bases aligning to TRBD1. The V gene end was trimmed by 1 base and the J gene end by 6 bases; junction bases not matched to a gene: 2. The CDR3 loop spans 15 amino acids. In germline, CDR1 is SGHTA, CDR2 FQGNSA. In nucleotides, the CDR3 is TGTGCCAGCAGCTTAGTAGGGACAGGGGCCGGGGAGCTGTTTTTT. As protein: CASSLVGTGAGELFF.

This clonotype showed up many times. The V gene is TRBV7-9, the J gene TRBJ2-1; D perhaps matches TRBD1 (6 bases). V lost 2 bases, J lost 0 bases, and 8 bases lay in between. This CDR3 is 15 amino acids long. Germline V gene sequence: CDR1 SEHNR, CDR2 FQNEAQ (reference sequence). The CDR3 loop reads CASSLQGSSYNEQFF. The CDR3 region has the DNA TGTGCCAGCAGCTTACAGGGGAGCTCCTACAATGAGCAGTTCTTC.

This clonotype has more than one count but fewer than ten. The rearrangement links TRBV19 to TRBJ2-7; possibly TRBD1 or TRBD2 for D (5 bases each). V lost 0 bases to trimming and J lost 6 bases, with 9 bases between them. Per germline, CDR1 LNHDA and CDR2 SQIVND (reference sequence). The CDR3 loop spans 13 amino acids. The CDR3: CASSIERGFEQYF. The CDR3 nucleotides read TGTGCCAGTAGTATAGAGAGGGGTTTCGAGCAGTACTTC.

Only a few counts were recorded for this clonotype. CDR3 amino acids: CASSSSWGHYEQYV. The CDR3, as DNA: TGTGCCAGCAGCTCCAGCTGGGGACACTACGAGCAGTACGTC. This chain connects TRBV11-2 to TRBJ2-7; TRBD1 might be the D (6 bases). The CDR3 sequence is 14 residues long. Per germline, CDR1 SGHAT and CDR2 FQNNGV. Trimming took off 4 bases at V and 3 bases at J, with 13 bases between the two ends.

The J gene is TRBJ1-6, the V gene TRBV7-2; D is ambiguous. CDR3 length: 14 residues. V lost 2 bases and J lost 6, with 8 bases in between. Germline-derived CDR1 and CDR2 are SGHTA and FQGNSA. The CDR3 DNA is TGTGCCAGCAGCTTACGGCCTTCTAATTCACCCCTCCACTTT. Residues: CASSLRPSNSPLHF.

The rearrangement uses TRBV19 and TRBJ2-2; 7 bases align to TRBD2. The junction had 1 base not matched to a gene; V was cut back by 6 bases and J by 0 bases. Looked up from germline, CDR1 is LNHDA and CDR2 is SQIVND (reference sequence). This CDR3 is built from 14 residues. In DNA, the CDR3 is TGTGCCAGTAGGGGGACTACGAACACCGGGGAGCTGTTTTTT. Residues: CASRGTTNTGELFF.

The rearrangement joins TRBV2 to TRBJ2-1, with TRBD2 matching 13 bases. Trimming removed 0 bases from V and 9 bases from J; junction bases left unmatched: 8. This CDR3 has 17 amino acids. Germline CDR1 SNHLY, CDR2 FYNNEI. The DNA for the CDR3 is TGTGCCAGCAGTGAAGCACTACTAGCGGGAGGGAGAATTGAGCAGTTCTTC. Its protein is CASSEALLAGGRIEQFF.

This clonotype has only a few counts. This sequence joins TRBV7-2 and TRBJ1-3, with TRBD1 as a possible D gene (5 bases). Per germline, CDR1 SGHTA and CDR2 FQGNSA. V lost 4 bases and J lost 0, with 10 bases in between. The CDR3 runs to 15 residues. This chain's CDR3 is CASSSGGSSGNTIYF. The CDR3, as DNA: TGTGCCAGCAGCTCTGGGGGGAGCTCTGGAAACACCATATATTTT.

This clonotype has just a few counts. The CDR3 sequence: CASRVQGSNQPQHF. CDR3 DNA: TGTGCCAGCAGGGTACAGGGGAGCAATCAGCCCCAGCATTTT. The chain combines TRBV12-3 or TRBV12-4 with TRBJ1-5; 7 nucleotides line up with TRBD1. CDR3 size: 14 residues. The trim removed 6 bases at V and 1 base at J, leaving 3 bases unmatched.

This clonotype was detected a few times. The chain is built from TRBV2 and TRBJ2-3, with D perhaps TRBD1 or TRBD2 (5 bases each). Germline lookup yields CDR1 SNHLY and CDR2 FYNNEI. The CDR3 is made up of 11 amino acids. With 10 bases removed from V and 4 bases from J, the gap between germline ends came to 9 bases. The CDR3 region has the DNA TGTGCCACACTAGGGGCAGATACGCAGTATTTT. It codes for CATLGADTQYF.

V and J are TRBV7-2 and TRBJ1-2; 7 bases are shared with TRBD1. V was clipped by 3 bases and J by 14 bases; unmatched bases: 9. This CDR3 is built from 12 residues. Per germline, CDR1 SGHTA and CDR2 FQGNSA. The CDR3 spells CASSLDRLGYTF. The CDR3 DNA is TGTGCCAGCAGCTTGGACAGGTTGGGGTATACCTTC.

This clonotype was seen a handful of times. J is TRBJ1-2 and V is TRBV7-2; D not resolved. The CDR3 spans 17 residues. Trimming shortened V by 5 bases and J by 3 bases, and 22 bases separated the two germline ends. Germline CDR1 is SGHTA and CDR2 is FQGNSA. CDR3 nucleotide sequence: TGTGCCAGCAGCCCCCCCCGAGCGGTCGACGGATACTATGGCTACACCTTC. Encoded protein: CASSPPRAVDGYYGYTF.

This clonotype was recorded many times. The V and J genes are TRBV7-9 and TRBJ1-1, with D unresolved. The CDR3 has 13 residues. The V gene lost 10 bases and the J gene lost 3 bases, with 15 bases spanning the gap. Germline V gene data show CDR1 as SEHNR and CDR2 as FQNEAQ (reference sequence). CDR3 in amino acids: CATRLRPDTEAFF. The CDR3, as DNA: TGTGCCACACGCCTAAGGCCAGACACTGAAGCTTTCTTT. The full variable domain, with the rest looked up from reference TRBV7-9 and TRBJ1-1, is DTGVSQNPRHKITKRGQNVTFRCDPISEHNRLYWYRQTLGQGPEFLTYFQNEAQLEKSRLLSDRFSAERPKGSFSTLEIQRTEQGDSAMYLCATRLRPDTEAFFGQGTRLTVV.

The table lists this clonotype with a few counts. J is TRBJ2-5 and V is TRBV7-6; 7 bases agree with TRBD1. Germline CDR1 and CDR2: SGHVS and FNYEAQ. The CDR3 consists of 14 residues. V shed 5 bases, J shed 1 base, and the junction held 4 bases outside the gene matches. The CDR3 spells CASSPWTGQETQYF. The CDR3 coding sequence is TGTGCCAGCAGCCCGTGGACAGGCCAAGAGACCCAGTACTTC.

The chain combines TRBV28 with TRBJ1-2, with 7 bases that match TRBD1. The germline CDR1 and CDR2 sequences are MDHEN and SYDVKM. This CDR3 has 18 amino acids. Trimming at V came to 6 bases and at J to 0 bases, leaving 16 bases not matched to a gene. The CDR3 coding sequence is TGTGCCAGCAGCAATAGGGGAGGGGGCAGGGGATCTAACTATGGCTACACCTTC. Translated, it gives CASSNRGGGRGSNYGYTF.

This chain connects TRBV5-1 to TRBJ1-3; D is ambiguous. The CDR3 spans 11 residues. Deletions cut 5 bases from V and 4 bases from J, with 4 bases between. Per germline, CDR1 SGHRS and CDR2 YFSETQ. In nucleotides, the CDR3 is TGCGCCAGCAGTCAGGGAAACACCATATATTTT. Encoded protein: CASSQGNTIYF.

This clonotype was seen only a few times. The V call is TRBV28, the J call TRBJ1-1; no reliable D call. Trimming took off 4 bases at V and 4 bases at J, with 10 bases between the two ends. This CDR3 is 13 amino acids long. CDR1 and CDR2 from the germline V gene are MDHEN and SYDVKM. CDR3 nucleotides: TGTGCCAGCAGTTCCATCTCTGTCACTGAAGCTTTCTTT. It codes for CASSSISVTEAFF.